Below are 21 T cell receptor beta chains sequenced from a single sample in a study of blood T cell repertoires in COVID-19. The method was immunoSEQ multiplex PCR; TCRdb's version includes in-frame clones alone and lacks a portion of them. The repertoire has hundreds of thousands of clones, about 90% of them found once; the top ten carry around 1.8%. Sequencing was performed on PBMCs or T cells enriched from blood (not recorded which). Receptors were obtained from a woman under 30 who had recovered from COVID-19.

A word on this clone: A much larger clone lies a single base off, so this may be a read error. The J gene is TRBJ2-1, the V gene TRBV6-4, with 11 bases identical to TRBD2. V lost 6 bases, J lost 5 bases, and 6 bases stayed unmatched. This CDR3 contains 15 residues. Germline V gene lookup returns CDR1 MRHNA and CDR2 SNTAGT. The CDR3 loop is CASSPGLAENNEQFF. The CDR3 DNA follows: TGTGCCAGCAGCCCGGGACTAGCGGAAAACAATGAGCAGTTCTTC.

This chain connects TRBV24-1 to TRBJ2-3, with TRBD2 identical over 14 bases. Germline V gives CDR1 KGHDR, CDR2 SFDVKD. This CDR3 spans 16 amino acids. The J segment lost 6 bases and the V segment lost 4 bases, leaving 5 bases of the junction unmatched. CDR3 protein: CATSDRRLAGGDTQYF. CDR3 in DNA: TGTGCCACCAGTGACCGACGACTAGCGGGAGGGGATACGCAGTATTTT.

V usage is TRBV2 and J usage is TRBJ2-1, with 9 bases fitting TRBD2. J lost 3 bases, V lost 6 bases, and 0 bases had no gene match. This CDR3 contains 13 residues. Per the germline V gene, CDR1 is SNHLY and CDR2 is FYNNEI. The CDR3 region has the DNA TGTGCCAGCAGGACTAGCGGCTACAATGAGCAGTTCTTC. It yields the protein CASRTSGYNEQFF.

V usage is TRBV3-1 (or the pseudogene TRBV3-2) and J usage is TRBJ2-3, with D tentatively TRBD1 (5 bases). Germline V CDR1 and CDR2: LGHDT, YNNKEL (reference sequence). The CDR3 is made up of 14 amino acids. V was shortened by 1 base and J by 4 bases, with 9 bases between the two germline ends. The DNA for the CDR3 is TGTGCCAGCAGCCAAGGGGGCGTTTCAGATACGCAGTATTTT. Encoded protein: CASSQGGVSDTQYF.

The chain joins TRBV11-2 to TRBJ2-2; D perhaps matches TRBD1 (7 bases). V lost 3 bases and J 4 bases, leaving 12 bases between the germline ends. CDR1 is SGHAT and CDR2 is FQNNGV in the germline V gene. This CDR3 is built from 15 residues. CDR3 nucleotide sequence: TGTGCCAGCAGCTTCAGGGGGGCGGGCACCGGGGAGCTGTTTTTT. Translation: CASSFRGAGTGELFF. Full variable domain (remainder filled in from reference TRBV11-2 and TRBJ2-2): EAGVAQSPRYKIIEKRQSVAFWCNPISGHATLYWYQQILGQGPKLLIQFQNNGVVDDSQLPKDRFSAERLKGVDSTLKIQPAKLEDSAVYLCASSFRGAGTGELFFGEGSRLTVL.

This chain joins TRBV5-5 and TRBJ1-1; D is ambiguous. Trimming pared 1 base from V and 1 base from J, leaving 14 bases between. Germline assignment: CDR1 SGHKS and CDR2 YYEKEE (reference sequence). This CDR3 is 16 amino acids long. This CDR3 is CASSLTLRRENTEAFF. As DNA, the CDR3 is TGTGCCAGCAGCTTGACACTACGGCGGGAGAACACTGAAGCTTTCTTT. The full variable domain, its missing parts supplied by reference TRBV5-5 and TRBJ1-1, is DAGVTQSPTHLIKTRGQQVTLRCSPISGHKSVSWYQQVLGQGPQFIFQYYEKEERGRGNFPDRFSARQFPNYSSELNVNALLLGDSALYLCASSLTLRRENTEAFFGQGTRLTVV.

The chain joins TRBV12-3 or TRBV12-4 to TRBJ1-5; unclear D gene. CDR3 length: 13 amino acids. V lost 1 base and J lost 11, with 12 bases in between. DNA for the CDR3: TGTGCCAGCAGTTTAGGGGCTTCCAGGACCCAGCATTTT. This sequence encodes CASSLGASRTQHF.

The gene calls are TRBV19 and TRBJ1-2, with D uncertain. The CDR3 loop spans 16 amino acids. Germline CDR1 reads LNHDA; CDR2 reads SQIVND (reference sequence). Trimming took 6 bases from V and 8 from J, leaving 25 bases between them. The CDR3 DNA is TGTGCCAGTAGCCTAACCCCCCAGGCGATGGGCGCGGGCTACACCTTC. It translates to CASSLTPQAMGAGYTF. Looking up the rest from reference TRBV19 and TRBJ1-2 gives the full variable domain: DGGITQSPKYLFRKEGQNVTLSCEQNLNHDAMYWYRQDPGQGLRLIYYSQIVNDFQKGDIAEGYSVSREKKESFPLTVTSAQKNPTAFYLCASSLTPQAMGAGYTFGSGTRLTVV.

The rearrangement links TRBV5-1 to TRBJ2-2, with TRBD2 matching over 16 bases. Trimming took 3 bases from V and 0 from J; bases not matched to a gene: 11. Germline loops: CDR1 SGHRS, CDR2 YFSETQ. The CDR3 is 21 residues long. The CDR3 DNA sequence: TGCGCCAGCAGCTATTCTACCGGGACTAGCGGGAGGGTAGCGAACACCGGGGAGCTGTTTTTT. As protein: CASSYSTGTSGRVANTGELFF.

The gene calls are TRBV2 and TRBJ1-6; 9 bases map to TRBD1. The CDR3 has 13 amino acids. Germline V gene data show CDR1 as SNHLY and CDR2 as FYNNEI. Unmatched junction bases numbered 0, after V lost 4 bases and J lost 8 bases. The CDR3 coding sequence is TGTGCCAGCAGTGGGACAGGGGATTCACCCCTCCACTTT. Protein: CASSGTGDSPLHF. Full variable domain (remainder filled in from reference TRBV2 and TRBJ1-6): EPEVTQTPSHQVTQMGQEVILRCVPISNHLYFYWYRQILGQKVEFLVSFYNNEISEKSEIFDDQFSVERPDGSNFTLKIRSTKLEDSAMYFCASSGTGDSPLHFGNGTRLTVT.

V is TRBV7-9 and J is TRBJ1-1, with D perhaps TRBD1 (6 bases). V was cut by 5 bases and J by 3 bases, with 13 bases left in between. The V gene's germline CDR1 is SEHNR and CDR2 FQNEAQ (reference sequence). The CDR3 has 14 residues. CDR3 loop: CASSPGAEDTEAFF. CDR3 nucleotides: TGTGCCAGCAGCCCAGGGGCAGAGGACACTGAAGCTTTCTTT.

The V and J genes are TRBV27 and TRBJ1-1; D ambiguous. The CDR3 runs to 14 residues. Germline V lookup: CDR1 MNHEY, CDR2 SMNVEV (reference sequence). Trimming pared 3 bases from V and 1 base from J, leaving 9 bases between. The CDR3 region has the DNA TGTGCCAGCAGTTTTTGGGCAGGGAACACTGAAGCTTTCTTT. This sequence encodes CASSFWAGNTEAFF.

This chain joins TRBV10-1 and TRBJ2-7; no reliable D call. CDR1 is WNHNN and CDR2 is SYGVQD in the germline V gene (reference sequence). The germline V and J ends were trimmed by 4 bases and 6 bases, with 13 bases remaining between them. The length of the CDR3 is 13 residues. In DNA form, the CDR3 reads TGCGCCAGCAGTGTCTCCGGTGGCGGCGAGCAGTACTTC. It translates to CASSVSGGGEQYF.

The chain links TRBV6-5 to TRBJ1-5, with 8 nucleotides matching TRBD1. The V segment lost 7 bases and the J segment 7 bases; nucleotides outside the gene matches: 9. The CDR3 has 14 residues. From germline, CDR1 is MNHEY and CDR2 SVGAGI. This CDR3 reads CASNGQGAEQPQHF. CDR3 in DNA: TGTGCCAGCAACGGACAGGGTGCGGAACAGCCCCAGCATTTT.

This rearrangement joins TRBV5-5 to TRBJ2-5; 8 bases fit TRBD2. This CDR3 has 14 residues. Trimming at V came to 3 bases and at J to 3 bases, leaving 4 bases not matched to a gene. CDR1 SGHKS and CDR2 YYEKEE come from the germline V gene (reference sequence). The CDR3 loop reads CASSSSGSEETQYF. CDR3 DNA: TGTGCCAGCAGCTCTAGCGGGTCAGAAGAGACCCAGTACTTC.

This clone was observed once. This chain connects TRBV13 to TRBJ2-7; D remains ambiguous. The germline CDR1 and CDR2 sequences are PRHDT and FYEKMQ (reference sequence). The CDR3 extends over 12 amino acids. Trimming took off 5 bases at V and 6 bases at J, with 11 bases between the two ends. CDR3 sequence: CASSKAESEQYF. For the CDR3, the DNA is TGTGCCAGCAGCAAGGCGGAAAGCGAGCAGTACTTC.

The chain is built from TRBV1 and TRBJ2-2; the D call TRBD2 from the table was never checked on the DNA. TRBV1 is deemed a pseudogene. This CDR3 region has 19 residues. The CDR3 DNA reads as TGCACCAGCAGCCAAGATGGGACCGGGACTAGCGATGGGACCGGGGAGCTGTTTTTT. It specifies CTSSQDGTGTSDGTGELFF.

The rearrangement links TRBV7-3 to TRBJ1-6; 8 bases match TRBD1. CDR1 is SGHTA and CDR2 is FQGTGA in the germline V gene. The CDR3 length is 14 residues. The ends lost 5 bases at V and 5 bases at J; junction bases unmatched: 2. This chain's CDR3 is CASSRGQDNSPLHF. The CDR3 DNA follows: TGTGCCAGCAGCCGGGGACAGGATAATTCACCCCTCCACTTT.

The chain links TRBV19 to TRBJ2-7, with TRBD1 identical over 8 bases. Germline values: CDR1 LNHDA, CDR2 SQIVND (reference sequence). The CDR3 is 12 amino acids. The V gene end was trimmed by 10 bases and the J gene end by 0 bases; junction bases not matched to a gene: 2. The CDR3 spells CATGQGSYEQYF. As DNA, the CDR3 is TGTGCCACCGGACAGGGCTCCTACGAGCAGTACTTC.

The chain carries TRBV7-3 and TRBJ1-1; D gene unclear. From germline, CDR1 is SGHTA and CDR2 FQGTGA. V dropped 5 bases and J dropped 0 bases, with 7 bases sitting between them. This CDR3 has 13 residues. CDR3 nucleotide sequence: TGTGCCAGCAGCACAACCATGAACACTGAAGCTTTCTTT. Protein: CASSTTMNTEAFF.

The rearrangement links TRBV7-9 to TRBJ1-1, with a weak D call TRBD1 (6 bases). Trimming cost V 3 bases and J 1 base, with 12 bases left between them. Germline V gives CDR1 SEHNR, CDR2 FQNEAQ (reference sequence). The CDR3 extends over 15 amino acids. The CDR3, as DNA: TGTGCCAGCAGCTTGTACAGGGCCGGGAACACTGAAGCTTTCTTT. As protein: CASSLYRAGNTEAFF.